Listed below are T cell receptor beta chains from one sample, sequenced in a study of post-analysis software for immune sequencing data. TCRdb passed the PCR reads through MiXCR, listing each CDR3 protein once. Here the sample spans hundreds of thousands of distinct CDR3 sequences, approximately 60% being singletons. The sample consisted of blood. Source of these receptors: a girl aged 2-10 years with multiple sclerosis. Both conserved end residues are trimmed from each CDR3. The order of the fields is V gene, J gene, CDR3 protein.

v_call: TRBV7-8; j_call: TRBJ2-1; cdr3_aa: ASSLVRPSGEQF
v_call: TRBV5-1; j_call: TRBJ2-3; cdr3_aa: ASSPATSGSTDTQY
v_call: TRBV29-1; j_call: TRBJ1-2; cdr3_aa: SVWTAPSGYT
v_call: TRBV4-1; j_call: TRBJ1-1; cdr3_aa: ASSSFIQGAGRNTEAF
v_call: TRBV10-3; j_call: TRBJ2-2; cdr3_aa: AIGGQGRTGELF
v_call: TRBV5-5; j_call: TRBJ2-7; cdr3_aa: ASSYTSGRDEQY
v_call: TRBV28; j_call: TRBJ2-1; cdr3_aa: ASSLFPLSYNEQF
v_call: TRBV7-9; j_call: TRBJ2-7; cdr3_aa: ASSSRDRAHEQY
v_call: TRBV6-6; j_call: TRBJ2-1; cdr3_aa: ASRPLGEIMNEQF
v_call: TRBV7-9; j_call: TRBJ2-3; cdr3_aa: ASSPSSGVGDTQY
v_call: TRBV6-5; j_call: TRBJ2-3; cdr3_aa: ASNKDRSDTQY
v_call: TRBV5-1; j_call: TRBJ2-2; cdr3_aa: ASSLGRGELPSTGGLF
v_call: TRBV29-1; j_call: TRBJ2-1; cdr3_aa: SVVRQGDSYNEQF
v_call: TRBV5-1; j_call: TRBJ2-6; cdr3_aa: ASSFASGANVLT
v_call: TRBV18; j_call: TRBJ2-7; cdr3_aa: ASSPYEGSYEQY
v_call: TRBV6-4; j_call: TRBJ2-1; cdr3_aa: ASNDSGTTYNEQF
v_call: TRBV25-1; j_call: TRBJ2-1; cdr3_aa: ASTGLSEQF
v_call: TRBV5-1; j_call: TRBJ1-2; cdr3_aa: ASSLTLEANYGYT
v_call: TRBV2; j_call: TRBJ2-7; cdr3_aa: ASRQGRYSYEQY
v_call: TRBV6-1; j_call: TRBJ2-5; cdr3_aa: ASKWGRETQY
v_call: TRBV20-1; j_call: TRBJ2-5; cdr3_aa: SAVRASQETQY
v_call: TRBV5-1; j_call: TRBJ2-3; cdr3_aa: ASSLVLGIVGTDTQY
v_call: TRBV5-5; j_call: TRBJ1-5; cdr3_aa: ASSIGQGGQPQH
v_call: TRBV27; j_call: TRBJ2-3; cdr3_aa: ASSPGTLVRDTQY
v_call: TRBV20-1; j_call: TRBJ2-1; cdr3_aa: SAKQKPQGYEQF
v_call: TRBV2; j_call: TRBJ2-6; cdr3_aa: ASLSRKSTGANVLT
v_call: TRBV29-1; j_call: TRBJ2-6; cdr3_aa: SVAKISGANVLT
v_call: TRBV7-7; j_call: TRBJ2-1; cdr3_aa: ASSLDSSGGANNEQF
v_call: TRBV5-1; j_call: TRBJ2-3; cdr3_aa: ASSSGLAVTDTQY
v_call: TRBV12-3/TRBV12-4; j_call: TRBJ1-1; cdr3_aa: ASSAGQGLNTEAF
v_call: TRBV20-1; j_call: TRBJ1-2; cdr3_aa: SAPTGPLYGYT
v_call: TRBV11-2; j_call: TRBJ1-2; cdr3_aa: ATFLGRENYGYT
v_call: TRBV12-3/TRBV12-4; j_call: TRBJ2-7; cdr3_aa: ASTPLEIEQY
v_call: TRBV6-5; j_call: TRBJ2-7; cdr3_aa: ASREKDSYEQY
v_call: TRBV20-1; j_call: TRBJ2-5; cdr3_aa: SARLAGVSQETQY
v_call: TRBV7-2; j_call: TRBJ2-7; cdr3_aa: ASRNRDEQY
v_call: TRBV7-7; j_call: TRBJ2-1; cdr3_aa: ASSLAGSSEQF
v_call: TRBV6-4; j_call: TRBJ2-6; cdr3_aa: ASSPDRHAGANVLT
v_call: TRBV6-5; j_call: TRBJ2-1; cdr3_aa: ASSSSGLAVYNEQF
v_call: TRBV7-9; j_call: TRBJ1-1; cdr3_aa: ASSLWGGGRGTEAF
v_call: TRBV12-3/TRBV12-4; j_call: TRBJ1-1; cdr3_aa: ASSLGSGAGKRTKAF
v_call: TRBV5-1; j_call: TRBJ2-1; cdr3_aa: ASSVPGSHEQF
v_call: TRBV6-2/TRBV6-3; j_call: TRBJ2-3; cdr3_aa: ASSRSSDTQY
v_call: TRBV29-1; j_call: TRBJ1-2; cdr3_aa: SVEGSVRGIYGYT
v_call: TRBV29-1; j_call: TRBJ2-3; cdr3_aa: SYRQDTQY
v_call: TRBV24-1; j_call: TRBJ2-3; cdr3_aa: ASSGRGYDTQY
v_call: TRBV3-1; j_call: TRBJ1-2; cdr3_aa: ASSQDQQGGYT
v_call: TRBV5-1; j_call: TRBJ2-5; cdr3_aa: ASRQGAMETQY
v_call: TRBV6-5; j_call: TRBJ2-3; cdr3_aa: ASSYLGLAGAPDTQY
v_call: TRBV7-2; j_call: TRBJ2-5; cdr3_aa: ASSSWGGGETQY
v_call: TRBV7-2; j_call: TRBJ1-2; cdr3_aa: ASSQRTGAHNGYT
v_call: TRBV5-1; j_call: .; cdr3_aa: ASSLGLAGFDEQY
v_call: TRBV27; j_call: TRBJ2-1; cdr3_aa: ASSWRISRGSYNEQF
v_call: TRBV7-9; j_call: TRBJ1-1; cdr3_aa: GIGGANTEVF